Each of the 10 T cell receptor beta chains below was sequenced from the same sample in a study of blood T cell repertoires in COVID-19. Clones were sequenced by immunoSEQ multiplex PCR, and TCRdb holds only the in-frame ones, with some missing. The sample holds 300,000 to 350,000 clones, 91% seen once. Material for sequencing was peripheral blood. These receptors all come from a young woman who had recovered from COVID-19.

The chain couples TRBV9 to TRBJ1-3, with TRBD1 identical over 11 bases. V gave up 2 bases and J gave up 7 bases; unmatched junction bases: 8. There are 16 residues in the CDR3. Germline CDR1 reads SGDLS; CDR2 reads YYNGEE. CDR3 DNA sequence: TGTGCCAGCAGCGTTGGCCGGACAGGGGGCGGGAACACCATATATTTT. As protein: CASSVGRTGGGNTIYF.

The V and J genes are TRBV7-2 and TRBJ2-2; 7 bases match TRBD2. Unmatched junction bases numbered 9, after V lost 1 base and J lost 1 base. Per germline, CDR1 SGHTA and CDR2 FQGNSA. This CDR3 has 18 residues. The CDR3 DNA is TGTGCCAGCAGCTTAGAGCTAGCGGTAACTTTGAACACCGGGGAGCTGTTTTTT. It is translated as CASSLELAVTLNTGELFF.

This clone appeared once. The gene calls are TRBV4-1 and TRBJ2-1, with TRBD1 identical over 7 bases. CDR1 and CDR2 (germline): MGHRA, YSYEKL. The CDR3 is made up of 13 amino acids. V dropped 3 bases and J dropped 8; count of bases not matched to a gene: 4. The CDR3 here is CASSQGQRDEQFF. The CDR3 bases are TGCGCCAGCAGCCAGGGACAGCGCGATGAGCAGTTCTTC.

The chain carries TRBV6-6 and TRBJ2-3; possible D gene TRBD2, 5 bases. CDR1 and CDR2 from the germline V gene are MNHNY and SVGAGI (reference sequence). V was shortened by 11 bases and J by 4 bases, with 13 bases between the two germline ends. This CDR3 region has 12 residues. CDR3 DNA sequence: TGTGCCGGAGGTAGGGTGTCAGATACGCAGTATTTT. This translates into CAGGRVSDTQYF.

This chain uses TRBV3-1 (or the pseudogene TRBV3-2) with TRBJ2-1; D is uncertain. Germline CDR1 and CDR2: LGHDT and YNNKEL (reference sequence). Trimming took off 3 bases at V and 8 bases at J, with 11 bases between the two ends. There are 13 residues in the CDR3. The CDR3 is CASSQYLADEQFF. CDR3 DNA sequence: TGTGCCAGCAGCCAGTATCTTGCGGATGAGCAGTTCTTC.

The rearrangement joins TRBV4-3 to TRBJ2-3; D is possibly TRBD2 (5 bases). Germline V lookup: CDR1 LGHNA, CDR2 YSLEER. Deletions cut 2 bases from V and 4 bases from J, with 16 bases between. The CDR3 is 16 residues long. The CDR3 loop reads CASSQYVKLASDTQYF. CDR3 sequence (DNA): TGCGCCAGCAGCCAATACGTTAAGCTAGCTTCAGATACGCAGTATTTT.

This chain joins TRBV30 and TRBJ1-1; D call uncertain. V lost 5 bases and J lost 0, with 10 bases in between. The CDR3 has 13 residues. Germline CDR1 and CDR2: GTSNPN and SVGIG (reference sequence). In nucleotides, the CDR3 is TGTGCCTGGGATGGCAGGATGAACACTGAAGCTTTCTTT. As protein: CAWDGRMNTEAFF. The full variable domain, completed using reference TRBV30 and TRBJ1-1, is SQTIHQWPATLVQPVGSPLSLECTVEGTSNPNLYWYRQAAGRGLQLLFYSVGIGQISSEVPQNLSASRPQDRQFILSSKKLLLSDSGFYLCAWDGRMNTEAFFGQGTRLTVV.

The genes are TRBV15 and TRBJ2-1; no clear D gene. Trimming removed 4 bases from V and 5 bases from J, with 9 bases in between. The CDR3 is 13 residues long. CDR1 is LNHNV, CDR2 YYDKDF, per germline (reference sequence). The CDR3 sequence is CATSKSLDNEQFF. The CDR3 DNA sequence: TGTGCCACCAGCAAGTCTCTAGACAATGAGCAGTTCTTC.

The chain carries TRBV19 and TRBJ2-1, with TRBD2 identical over 10 bases. The V gene end was trimmed by 4 bases and the J gene end by 9 bases; junction bases not matched to a gene: 9. Germline CDR1 LNHDA, CDR2 SQIVND (reference sequence). This CDR3 region has 15 residues. The CDR3 reads CASSSRLGLASEQFF. The CDR3 region has the DNA TGTGCCAGTAGTAGCCGTTTGGGACTAGCGAGTGAGCAGTTCTTC. Using reference TRBV19 and TRBJ2-1 for the parts outside the CDR3, the full variable domain is DGGITQSPKYLFRKEGQNVTLSCEQNLNHDAMYWYRQDPGQGLRLIYYSQIVNDFQKGDIAEGYSVSREKKESFPLTVTSAQKNPTAFYLCASSSRLGLASEQFFGPGTRLTVL.

This sequence joins TRBV18 and TRBJ2-2; the match to TRBD2 covers 8 bases. Germline loops: CDR1 KGHSH, CDR2 LQKENI. Trimming cost V 0 bases and J 6 bases; bases outside gene matches: 12. The CDR3 contains 18 residues. CDR3 sequence (DNA): TGTGCCAGCTCACCACCGACTGTCGGGAGGGATCCGGCCGGGGAGCTGTTTTTT. Protein sequence: CASSPPTVGRDPAGELFF.